Ten or more counts support the clone carrying this TCR beta chain. Its target is not known. This sample is part of a study of identical twins. Among all donors, each was a healthy Caucasian. MiXCR was run by TCRdb on the 5' RACE reads, yielding one entry per CDR3 protein. The data hold around 340,000 distinct CDR3 sequences, with more than 9% observed a single time. Regarding the study as a whole: Twin-shared out-of-frame alpha sequences were enriched for low generation probability.

CDR3 length equals 12 residues. Trimming left V 8 bases short and J 5 bases short, with 13 bases between. Looked up from germline, CDR1 is PRHDT and CDR2 is FYEKMQ (reference sequence). The same sample was also studied in work on yellow fever vaccine responses in identical twins. That paper states: Twins showed a vaccine T cell response that reportedly seemed partly convergent, partly personalized.

The sequence derives from a woman aged 18-30 years in good health. The chain combines TRBV13 with TRBJ2-7; maybe TRBD2 (6 bases). The source material was CD8+ T cells sorted from blood. The CDR3 loop reads CASGRLVDEQYF. CDR3 sequence (DNA): TGTGCCAGCGGAAGACTAGTCGACGAGCAGTACTTC.